These 29 T cell receptor beta chains were sequenced from one sample in a study of T cell responses to AZD1222 COVID-19 vaccine. Sequencing used immunoSEQ multiplex PCR; TCRdb keeps in-frame clones, though not all of them. This table has some 130,000 clones, around 86% appearing once. The specimen was peripheral blood, collected on day 0 of AZD1222 vaccination. These receptors originate from an adult in good health.

The chain combines TRBV5-4 with TRBJ1-6; D remains unclear. The CDR3 covers 13 residues. V lost 1 base, J lost 10 bases, and 9 bases lay in between. Germline V gene data show CDR1 as SGHNT and CDR2 as YYREEE (reference sequence). This CDR3 is CASSLKGPSPLHF. The CDR3 DNA is TGTGCCAGCAGCTTGAAAGGGCCCTCACCCCTCCACTTT.

This clone appeared once. The chain carries TRBV21-1 and TRBJ2-7; the D segment call TRBD1 is taken from the table without a DNA check. TRBV21-1 is termed a pseudogene. This CDR3 has 16 residues. The CDR3 nucleotides read TGTGCCAGCAGCCCCCGACAGCAGCTAATACCCTACGAGCAGTACTTC. Its translation is CASSPRQQLIPYEQYF.

The rearrangement links TRBV5-1 to TRBJ2-3; weak D call: TRBD2 (6 bases). The CDR3 is made up of 14 amino acids. Germline V lookup: CDR1 SGHRS, CDR2 YFSETQ. V lost 4 bases and J 2 bases, leaving 11 bases between the germline ends. DNA for the CDR3: TGCGCCAGCAGCCTCGGACTACCCACAGATACGCAGTATTTT. This codes for CASSLGLPTDTQYF. Drawing the rest from reference TRBV5-1 and TRBJ2-3, the complete variable domain is KAGVTQTPRYLIKTRGQQVTLSCSPISGHRSVSWYQQTPGQGLQFLFEYFSETQRNKGNFPGRFSGRQFSNSRSEMNVSTLELGDSALYLCASSLGLPTDTQYFGPGTRLTVL.

The V call is TRBV6-5, the J call TRBJ1-4; 9 bases are a match to TRBD1. J lost 7 bases, V lost 6 bases, and 6 bases had no gene match. The CDR3 is 14 amino acids. Germline CDR1 and CDR2: MNHEY and SVGAGI. CDR3 bases: TGTGCCAGCAGAAGACAGGGGGTCGGTGAAAAACTGTTTTTT. Its protein product is CASRRQGVGEKLFF.

The chain couples TRBV30 to TRBJ1-4; perhaps TRBD1 as D (6 bases). The ends were cut back, 3 bases at V and 8 bases at J, with 16 bases in the middle. The CDR3 sequence is 14 residues long. CDR1 is GTSNPN, CDR2 SVGIG, per germline (reference sequence). CDR3 region: CAWSPPGRGEKLFF. The CDR3 nucleotides read TGTGCCTGGAGCCCCCCGGGAAGGGGGGAAAAACTGTTTTTT. The whole variable domain, filled in from reference TRBV30 and TRBJ1-4, reads SQTIHQWPATLVQPVGSPLSLECTVEGTSNPNLYWYRQAAGRGLQLLFYSVGIGQISSEVPQNLSASRPQDRQFILSSKKLLLSDSGFYLCAWSPPGRGEKLFFGSGTQLSVL.

The chain combines TRBV13 with TRBJ2-7; no clear D gene. The germline CDR1 and CDR2 sequences are PRHDT and FYEKMQ (reference sequence). There are 13 residues in the CDR3. Trimming removed 3 bases from V and 2 bases from J, with 8 bases in between. CDR3: CASSLTGTYEQYF. CDR3 nucleotides: TGTGCCAGCAGCTTGACCGGAACCTACGAGCAGTACTTC.

The chain carries TRBV20-1 and TRBJ1-2; 7 bases map to TRBD1. Trimming removed 6 bases from V and 8 bases from J; junction bases left unmatched: 6. Germline CDR1 is DFQATT and CDR2 is SNEGSKA (reference sequence). This CDR3 has 11 amino acids. CDR3 sequence reads: CSARGREGYTF. CDR3 nucleotide sequence: TGCAGTGCGAGGGGGCGAGAGGGCTACACCTTC.

This clone has at least ten counts. The chain joins TRBV7-2 to TRBJ1-6, with D tentatively TRBD1 (6 bases). The CDR3 loop spans 16 amino acids. The ends were cut back, 5 bases at V and 7 bases at J, with 18 bases in the middle. CDR1 SGHTA and CDR2 FQGNSA come from the germline V gene. The chain's CDR3 is CASSLVVGGLNSPLHF. The CDR3, as DNA: TGTGCCAGCAGCCTCGTAGTTGGGGGGCTGAATTCACCCCTCCACTTT.

The chain employs TRBV5-1 and TRBJ1-2; 7 nucleotides match TRBD1. CDR1 and CDR2 (germline): SGHRS, YFSETQ. Trimming removed 4 bases from V and 8 bases from J; junction bases left unmatched: 11. This CDR3 is built from 14 residues. CDR3 sequence reads: CASSQGDGSAGYTF. CDR3 nucleotides: TGCGCCAGCAGCCAGGGGGACGGGTCGGCCGGCTACACCTTC. The whole variable domain, filled in from reference TRBV5-1 and TRBJ1-2, reads KAGVTQTPRYLIKTRGQQVTLSCSPISGHRSVSWYQQTPGQGLQFLFEYFSETQRNKGNFPGRFSGRQFSNSRSEMNVSTLELGDSALYLCASSQGDGSAGYTFGSGTRLTVV.

V gene TRBV6-4 combines with J gene TRBJ2-3; TRBD2 aligns across 9 bases. V was pared by 4 bases and J by 4 bases, with 6 bases of the junction left unmatched. The CDR3 runs to 15 residues. From germline, CDR1 is MRHNA and CDR2 SNTAGT. CDR3 sequence: CASSVAGGRADTQYF. Written as DNA, the CDR3 is TGTGCCAGCAGTGTTGCGGGGGGGCGGGCAGATACGCAGTATTTT.

The CDR3 DNA reads as TGTGCCAGCAGCTTAAATGAGGGCTACACCTTC. This translates into CASSLNEGYTF. This chain uses TRBV7-2 with TRBJ1-2; D not certain. Germline values: CDR1 SGHTA, CDR2 FQGNSA. The CDR3 covers 11 residues. V lost 2 bases, J lost 8 bases, and 6 bases lay in between.

V gene TRBV25-1 combines with J gene TRBJ1-6, with D possibly being TRBD1 (6 bases). From germline, CDR1 is MGHDK and CDR2 SYGVNS. This CDR3 is built from 15 residues. The V gene lost 7 bases and the J gene lost 8 bases, with 18 bases spanning the gap. Here the CDR3 reads CASTSVGGLYSPLHF. CDR3 bases: TGTGCCAGCACCTCCGTCGGGGGCCTATATTCACCCCTCCACTTT. Full variable domain (rest looked up from reference TRBV25-1 and TRBJ1-6): EADIYQTPRYLVIGTGKKITLECSQTMGHDKMYWYQQDPGMELHLIHYSYGVNSTEKGDLSSESTVSRIRTEHFPLTLESARPSHTSQYLCASTSVGGLYSPLHFGNGTRLTVT.

The V call is TRBV19, the J call TRBJ2-7, with TRBD1 identical over 11 bases. This CDR3 is 15 amino acids long. The J segment lost 5 bases and the V segment lost 5 bases, leaving 8 bases of the junction unmatched. Germline V gene data show CDR1 as LNHDA and CDR2 as SQIVND (reference sequence). Written as DNA, the CDR3 is TGTGCCAGTAGTCCCCGGACAGGGGGCAAGGACGAGCAGTACTTC. Its translation is CASSPRTGGKDEQYF.

CDR3 coding DNA: TGTGCCAGCAGACCGACAGGCTACACTGAAGCTTTCTTT. Its translation is CASRPTGYTEAFF. The gene calls are TRBV2 and TRBJ1-1; tentatively, D is TRBD1 (6 bases). Germline values: CDR1 SNHLY, CDR2 FYNNEI. V gave up 6 bases and J gave up 3 bases, with 11 bases separating them. The CDR3 sequence is 13 residues long. The whole variable domain, remainder taken from reference TRBV2 and TRBJ1-1, is EPEVTQTPSHQVTQMGQEVILRCVPISNHLYFYWYRQILGQKVEFLVSFYNNEISEKSEIFDDQFSVERPDGSNFTLKIRSTKLEDSAMYFCASRPTGYTEAFFGQGTRLTVV.

The chain combines TRBV11-3 with TRBJ2-3, with 12 bases aligning to TRBD2. Germline CDR1 SGHNT, CDR2 YENEEA. V dropped 5 bases and J dropped 3; count of bases not matched to a gene: 12. The CDR3 runs 18 residues. The CDR3 is CASSRGTGTSGRTDTQYF. The CDR3 DNA is TGTGCCAGCAGCCGGGGAACGGGGACTAGCGGGCGAACAGATACGCAGTATTTT.

The gene calls are TRBV7-9 and TRBJ2-2; maybe TRBD1 (5 bases). Germline V gene lookup returns CDR1 SEHNR and CDR2 FQNEAQ (reference sequence). Trimming removed 5 bases from V and 4 bases from J, with 11 bases in between. The CDR3 runs 14 residues. CDR3 coding DNA: TGTGCCAGCAGCCTAGACAGTATCACCGGGGAGCTGTTTTTT. Encoded protein: CASSLDSITGELFF.

The chain links TRBV5-1 to TRBJ1-1; a possible D gene is TRBD1 (5 bases). The CDR3 is 16 amino acids. In germline, CDR1 is SGHRS, CDR2 YFSETQ. Trimming shortened V by 4 bases and J by 0 bases, and 16 bases separated the two germline ends. The CDR3 DNA reads TGCGCCAGCAGCATGTACGGGACGCTGATGAACACTGAAGCTTTCTTT. The encoded protein is CASSMYGTLMNTEAFF.

CDR3 sequence: CASSFQQGSRNQPQHF. CDR3 in DNA: TGTGCCAGCAGCTTCCAACAGGGTTCGCGCAATCAGCCCCAGCATTTT. The chain recombines TRBV7-6 with TRBJ1-5; D perhaps matches TRBD1 (6 bases). V dropped 3 bases and J dropped 2 bases, with 14 bases sitting between them. From germline, CDR1 is SGHVS and CDR2 FNYEAQ. This CDR3 is built from 16 residues.

This clone was seen more than once but under ten times. CDR3 in DNA: TGTGCCAGCAGTCCCTCTAGCGGGGGGAACAATGAGCAGTTCTTC. This translates into CASSPSSGGNNEQFF. The chain employs TRBV6-4 and TRBJ2-1; TRBD2 aligns across 11 bases. Looked up from germline, CDR1 is MRHNA and CDR2 is SNTAGT. The junction had 5 bases not matched to a gene; V was cut back by 5 bases and J by 5 bases. The CDR3 sequence is 15 residues long.

The genes are TRBV2 and TRBJ1-6, with a possible D match to TRBD1 (6 bases). Per the germline V gene, CDR1 is SNHLY and CDR2 is FYNNEI. CDR3 size: 14 residues. Trimming removed 4 bases from V and 7 bases from J, with 11 bases in between. The DNA of the CDR3 is TGTGCCAGCAGTGCACCTACAGGGAATTCACCCCTCCACTTT. Its protein product is CASSAPTGNSPLHF. The full variable domain, with the rest looked up from reference TRBV2 and TRBJ1-6, is EPEVTQTPSHQVTQMGQEVILRCVPISNHLYFYWYRQILGQKVEFLVSFYNNEISEKSEIFDDQFSVERPDGSNFTLKIRSTKLEDSAMYFCASSAPTGNSPLHFGNGTRLTVT.

The chain uses TRBV7-2 and TRBJ1-1; weak D call: TRBD1 (5 bases). Germline V gene sequence: CDR1 SGHTA, CDR2 FQGNSA. The CDR3 sequence is 16 residues long. V lost 3 bases and J lost 0, with 14 bases in between. CDR3 coding DNA: TGTGCCAGCAGCTTGAGAGACAGCCTTATGAACACTGAAGCTTTCTTT. Amino acids: CASSLRDSLMNTEAFF.

This clone was seen more than once but under ten times. The J gene is TRBJ1-6, the V gene TRBV19; 11 nucleotides match TRBD1. From germline, CDR1 is LNHDA and CDR2 SQIVND (reference sequence). The trim removed 3 bases at V and 8 bases at J, leaving 6 bases unmatched. This CDR3 comprises 16 residues. The DNA for the CDR3 is TGTGCCAGTAGTATGGGGACAGGGGGGGGCGATTCACCCCTCCACTTT. Translation gives CASSMGTGGGDSPLHF.

V and J are TRBV27 and TRBJ2-7, with 8 bases that match TRBD1. Germline trimming cut 6 bases from V and 2 bases from J; bases unmatched to any gene: 9. This CDR3 has 15 amino acids. The V gene's germline CDR1 is MNHEY and CDR2 SMNVEV (reference sequence). DNA for the CDR3: TGTGCCAGCAGGCTCTTTAGGACAGGGCCCTACGAGCAGTACTTC. Residues: CASRLFRTGPYEQYF.

The chain carries TRBV6-5 and TRBJ1-2; D not resolved. The germline V gene has CDR1 MNHEY and CDR2 SVGAGI. The CDR3 is 14 amino acids. V dropped 4 bases and J dropped 2 bases, with 11 bases sitting between them. The CDR3 region is CASSWHLENYGYTF. The CDR3 DNA is TGTGCCAGCAGTTGGCACCTGGAGAACTATGGCTACACCTTC.

The J gene is TRBJ1-5, the V gene TRBV12-3 or TRBV12-4; D gene unclear. V lost 1 base to trimming and J lost 11 bases, with 9 bases between them. This CDR3 region has 12 residues. The CDR3 DNA sequence: TGTGCCAGCAGTTTAGGTCGAAGGGCCCAGCATTTT. Encoded protein: CASSLGRRAQHF.

The chain links TRBV11-2 to TRBJ1-4; a possible D gene is TRBD1 (5 bases). The germline gives CDR1 SGHAT, CDR2 FQNNGV. There are 15 residues in the CDR3. Trimming stripped 5 bases from V and 2 bases from J, with 12 bases between. This CDR3 reads CASSPRQFTNEKLFF. The CDR3 DNA sequence: TGTGCCAGCAGCCCGCGACAGTTCACTAATGAAAAACTGTTTTTT. Filled out from reference TRBV11-2 and TRBJ1-4, the complete variable domain reads EAGVAQSPRYKIIEKRQSVAFWCNPISGHATLYWYQQILGQGPKLLIQFQNNGVVDDSQLPKDRFSAERLKGVDSTLKIQPAKLEDSAVYLCASSPRQFTNEKLFFGSGTQLSVL.

This chain links TRBV19 with TRBJ2-1, with TRBD2 identical over 9 bases. The CDR3 is 16 residues long. The germline V gene has CDR1 LNHDA and CDR2 SQIVND (reference sequence). V was pared by 5 bases and J by 6 bases, with 11 bases of the junction left unmatched. The CDR3 nucleotides read TGTGCCAGTAGTTCGGTTGGACGCGGGGGGGGCAATGAGCAGTTCTTC. As protein: CASSSVGRGGGNEQFF.

The V call is TRBV24-1, the J call TRBJ1-2; D not certain. The CDR3 consists of 11 residues. V was pared by 9 bases and J by 5 bases, with 9 bases between. Germline CDR1 and CDR2: KGHDR and SFDVKD. The CDR3, as DNA: TGTGCCACCTCCCAATTGTATGGCTACACCTTC. Protein sequence: CATSQLYGYTF.

The V and J genes are TRBV21-1 and TRBJ1-1. TRBV21-1 is a recognized pseudogene. The length of the CDR3 is 14 residues. The CDR3 protein is CASSKLGPGTEAFF. In nucleotides, the CDR3 is TGTGCCAGCAGCAAATTGGGACCTGGCACTGAAGCTTTCTTT.